This TCR beta chain is from a study of T cells in Graves' hyperthyroidism and ophthalmopathy. Study at large: Peripheral blood collection took place at initial diagnosis, before any treatment.

Diagnostic decisions used clinical symptoms, serum thyroxine and TRAb, thyroid ultrasound and orbital computed tomography. Regarding the study as a whole: Progression to ophthalmopathy was predicted a median of approximately 6.4 months early.

Template material for amplifying TCR beta CDR3 regions consisted of RNA transcripts. An initial round of RT-PCR targeting the TCR CDR3 relied on the HTBI primer set. TCRdb re-called the multiplex PCR reads with MiXCR, one entry per CDR3 protein. Found here are around 610,000 distinct CDR3 sequences, roughly 14% of them singletons; the top ten hold around 4.5%. Turning to this clonotype: Its antigen is unidentified.

The receptor was derived from a woman in her thirties or forties with Graves' ophthalmopathy. Sequenced input: blood.

The CDR3 nucleotides are TGTGCCAGTAGTCCAGGCGGGGACCAAGAGACCCAGTACTTC. It yields the protein CASSPGGDQETQYF. The J gene is TRBJ2-5, the V gene TRBV19; tentatively, D is TRBD2 (6 bases). CDR3 length: 14 residues. Germline V CDR1 and CDR2: LNHDA, SQIVND (reference sequence). V lost 5 bases, J lost 0 bases, and 10 bases lay in between.